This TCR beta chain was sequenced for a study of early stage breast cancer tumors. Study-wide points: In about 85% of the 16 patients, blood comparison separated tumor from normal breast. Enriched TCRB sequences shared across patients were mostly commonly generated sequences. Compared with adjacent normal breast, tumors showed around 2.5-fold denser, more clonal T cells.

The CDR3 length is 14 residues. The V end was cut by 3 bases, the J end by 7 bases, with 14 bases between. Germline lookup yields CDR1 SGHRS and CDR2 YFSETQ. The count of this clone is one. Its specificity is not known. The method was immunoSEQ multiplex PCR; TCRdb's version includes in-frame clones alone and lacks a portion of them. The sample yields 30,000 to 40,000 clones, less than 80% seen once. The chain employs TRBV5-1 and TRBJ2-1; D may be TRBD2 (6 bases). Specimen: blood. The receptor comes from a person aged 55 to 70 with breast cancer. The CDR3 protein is CASSSSAGRNEQFF. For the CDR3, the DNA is TGCGCCAGCAGCTCGTCTGCCGGGAGAAATGAGCAGTTCTTC.